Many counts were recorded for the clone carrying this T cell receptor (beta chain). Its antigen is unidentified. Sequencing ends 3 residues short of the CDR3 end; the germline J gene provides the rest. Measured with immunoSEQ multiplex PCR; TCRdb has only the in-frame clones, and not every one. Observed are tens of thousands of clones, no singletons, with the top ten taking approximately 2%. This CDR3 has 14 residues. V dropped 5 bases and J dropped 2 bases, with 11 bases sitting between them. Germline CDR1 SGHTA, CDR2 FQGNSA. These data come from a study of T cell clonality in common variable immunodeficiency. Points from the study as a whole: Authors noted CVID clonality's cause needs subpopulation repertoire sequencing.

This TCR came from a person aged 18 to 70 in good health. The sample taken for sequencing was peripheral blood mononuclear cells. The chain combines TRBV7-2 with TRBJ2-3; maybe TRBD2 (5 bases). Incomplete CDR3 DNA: TGTGCCAGCAGCCCGGCCGGGGACACAGATACG. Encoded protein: CASSPAGDTDT. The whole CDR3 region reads CASSPAGDTDTQYF.